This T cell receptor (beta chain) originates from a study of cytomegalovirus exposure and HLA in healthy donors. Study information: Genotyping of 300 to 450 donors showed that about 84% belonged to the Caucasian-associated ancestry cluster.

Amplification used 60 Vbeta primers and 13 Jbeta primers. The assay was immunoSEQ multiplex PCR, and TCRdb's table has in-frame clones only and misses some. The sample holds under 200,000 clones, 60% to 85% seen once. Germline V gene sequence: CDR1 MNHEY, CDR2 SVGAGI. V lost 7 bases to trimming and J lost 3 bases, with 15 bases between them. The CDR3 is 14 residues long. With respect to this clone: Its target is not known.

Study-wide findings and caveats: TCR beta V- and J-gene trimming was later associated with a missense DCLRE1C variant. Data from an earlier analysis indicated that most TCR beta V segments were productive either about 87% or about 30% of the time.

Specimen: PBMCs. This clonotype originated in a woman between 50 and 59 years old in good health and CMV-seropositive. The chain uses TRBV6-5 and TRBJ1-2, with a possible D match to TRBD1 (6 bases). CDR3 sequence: CASITGPADYGYTF. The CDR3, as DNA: TGTGCCAGCATCACAGGGCCCGCGGACTATGGCTACACCTTC.